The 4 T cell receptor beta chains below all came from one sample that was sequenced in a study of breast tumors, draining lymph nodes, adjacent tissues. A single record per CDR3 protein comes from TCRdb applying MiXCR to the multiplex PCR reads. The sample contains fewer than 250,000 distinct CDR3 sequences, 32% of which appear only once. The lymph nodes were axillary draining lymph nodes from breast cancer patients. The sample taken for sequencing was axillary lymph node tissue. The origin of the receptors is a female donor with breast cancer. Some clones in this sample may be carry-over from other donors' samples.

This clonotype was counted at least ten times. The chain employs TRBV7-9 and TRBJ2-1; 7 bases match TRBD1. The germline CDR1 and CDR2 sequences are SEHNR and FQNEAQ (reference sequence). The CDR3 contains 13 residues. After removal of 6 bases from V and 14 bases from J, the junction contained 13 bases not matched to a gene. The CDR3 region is CASSQSPGQSKFF. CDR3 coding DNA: TGTGCCAGCAGTCAATCCCCGGGACAGTCTAAGTTCTTC.

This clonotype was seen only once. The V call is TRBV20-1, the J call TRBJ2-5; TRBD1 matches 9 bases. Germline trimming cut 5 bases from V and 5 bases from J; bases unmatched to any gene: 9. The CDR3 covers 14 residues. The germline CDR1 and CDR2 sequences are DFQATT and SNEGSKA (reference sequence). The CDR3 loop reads CSALNRDRAETQYF. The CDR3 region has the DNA TGCAGTGCTTTAAACCGGGACAGGGCTGAGACCCAGTACTTC.

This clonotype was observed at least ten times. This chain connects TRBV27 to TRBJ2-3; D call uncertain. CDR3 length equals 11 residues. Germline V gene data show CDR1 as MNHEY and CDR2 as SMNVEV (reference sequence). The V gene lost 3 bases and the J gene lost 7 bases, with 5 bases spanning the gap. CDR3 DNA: TGTGCCAGCAGTTTGAGACATACGCAGTATTTT. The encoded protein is CASSLRHTQYF.

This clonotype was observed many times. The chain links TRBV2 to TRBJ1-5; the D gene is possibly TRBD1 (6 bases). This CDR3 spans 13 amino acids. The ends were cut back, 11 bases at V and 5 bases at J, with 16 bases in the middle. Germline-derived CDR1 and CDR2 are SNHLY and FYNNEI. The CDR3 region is CAYRDRTYQPQHF. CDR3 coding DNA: TGTGCCTATCGCGACAGGACGTATCAGCCCCAGCATTTT.